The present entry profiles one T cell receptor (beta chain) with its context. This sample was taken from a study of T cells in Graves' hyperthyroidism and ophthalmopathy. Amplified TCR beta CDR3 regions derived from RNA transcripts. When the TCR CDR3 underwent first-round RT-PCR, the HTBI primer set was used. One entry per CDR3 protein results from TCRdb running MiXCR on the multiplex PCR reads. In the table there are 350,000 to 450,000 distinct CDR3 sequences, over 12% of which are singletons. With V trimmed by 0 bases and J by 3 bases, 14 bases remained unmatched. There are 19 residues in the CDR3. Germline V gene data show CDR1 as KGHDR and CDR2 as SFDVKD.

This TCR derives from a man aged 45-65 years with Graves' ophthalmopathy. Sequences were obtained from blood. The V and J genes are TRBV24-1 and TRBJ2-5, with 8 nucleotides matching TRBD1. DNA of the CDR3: TGTGCCACCAGTGATTTGCAGTTCGGCAGGGGGCTTTCCAAAGAGACCCAGTACTTC. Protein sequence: CATSDLQFGRGLSKETQYF.